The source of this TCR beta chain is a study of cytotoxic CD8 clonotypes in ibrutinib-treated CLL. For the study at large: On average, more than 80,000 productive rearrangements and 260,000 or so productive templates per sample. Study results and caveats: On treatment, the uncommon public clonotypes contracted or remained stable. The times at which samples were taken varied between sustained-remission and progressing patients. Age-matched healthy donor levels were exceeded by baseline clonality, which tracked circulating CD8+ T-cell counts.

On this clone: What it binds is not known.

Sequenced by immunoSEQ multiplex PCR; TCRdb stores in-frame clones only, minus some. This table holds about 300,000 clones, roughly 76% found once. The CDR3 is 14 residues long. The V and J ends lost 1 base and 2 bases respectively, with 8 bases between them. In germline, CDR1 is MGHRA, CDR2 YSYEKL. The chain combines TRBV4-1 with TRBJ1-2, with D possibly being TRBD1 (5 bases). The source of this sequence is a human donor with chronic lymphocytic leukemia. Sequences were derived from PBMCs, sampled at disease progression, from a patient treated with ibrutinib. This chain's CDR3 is CASSQGGGNYGYTF. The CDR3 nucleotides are TGCGCCAGCAGCCAAGGTGGGGGGAACTATGGCTACACCTTC.